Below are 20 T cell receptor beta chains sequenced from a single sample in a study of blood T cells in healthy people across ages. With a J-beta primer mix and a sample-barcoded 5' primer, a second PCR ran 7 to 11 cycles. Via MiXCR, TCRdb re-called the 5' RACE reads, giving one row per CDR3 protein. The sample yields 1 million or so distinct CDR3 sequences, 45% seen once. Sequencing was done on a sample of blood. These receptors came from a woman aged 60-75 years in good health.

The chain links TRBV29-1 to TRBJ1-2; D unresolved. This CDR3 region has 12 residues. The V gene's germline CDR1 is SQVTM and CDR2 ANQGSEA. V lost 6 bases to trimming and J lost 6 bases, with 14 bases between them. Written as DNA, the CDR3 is TGCAGCGTCCAAACCCGGCAGAATGGCTACACCTTC. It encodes CSVQTRQNGYTF. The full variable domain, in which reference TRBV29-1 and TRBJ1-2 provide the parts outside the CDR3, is SAVISQKPSRDICQRGTSLTIQCQVDSQVTMMFWYRQQPGQSLTLIATANQGSEATYESGFVIDKFPISRPNLTFSTLTVSNMSPEDSSIYLCSVQTRQNGYTFGSGTRLTVV.

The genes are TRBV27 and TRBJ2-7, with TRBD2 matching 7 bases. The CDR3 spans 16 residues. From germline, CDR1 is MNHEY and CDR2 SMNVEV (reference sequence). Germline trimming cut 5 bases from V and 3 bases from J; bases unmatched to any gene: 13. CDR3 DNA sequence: TGTGCCAGCAGTCGGGGAGGGGCGACTTGGATCTACGAGCAGTACTTC. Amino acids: CASSRGGATWIYEQYF.

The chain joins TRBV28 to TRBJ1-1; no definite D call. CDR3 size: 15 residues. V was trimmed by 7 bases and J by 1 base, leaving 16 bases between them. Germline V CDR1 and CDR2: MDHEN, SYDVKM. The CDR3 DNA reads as TGTGCCAGCATCCCTACCTCGACCGCGAACACTGAAGCTTTCTTT. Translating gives CASIPTSTANTEAFF.

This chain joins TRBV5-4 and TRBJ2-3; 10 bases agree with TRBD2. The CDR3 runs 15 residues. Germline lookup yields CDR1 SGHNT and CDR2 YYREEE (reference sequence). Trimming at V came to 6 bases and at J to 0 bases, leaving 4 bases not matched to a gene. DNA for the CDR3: TGTGCCAGCACCACTAGCGGGACGAGCACAGATACGCAGTATTTT. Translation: CASTTSGTSTDTQYF.

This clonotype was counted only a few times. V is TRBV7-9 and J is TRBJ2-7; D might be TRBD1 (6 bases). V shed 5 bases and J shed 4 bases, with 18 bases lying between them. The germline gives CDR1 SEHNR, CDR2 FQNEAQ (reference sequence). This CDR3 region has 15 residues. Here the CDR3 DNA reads TGTGCCAGCAGCATGCCACAGGGCACTGGGTACGAGCAGTACTTC. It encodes CASSMPQGTGYEQYF.

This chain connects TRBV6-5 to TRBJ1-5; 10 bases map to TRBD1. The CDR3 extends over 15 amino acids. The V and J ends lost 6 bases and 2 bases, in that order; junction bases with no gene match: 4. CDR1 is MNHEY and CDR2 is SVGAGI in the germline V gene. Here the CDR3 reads CASSHGTGGNQPQHF. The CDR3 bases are TGTGCCAGCAGCCATGGGACAGGGGGCAATCAGCCCCAGCATTTT.

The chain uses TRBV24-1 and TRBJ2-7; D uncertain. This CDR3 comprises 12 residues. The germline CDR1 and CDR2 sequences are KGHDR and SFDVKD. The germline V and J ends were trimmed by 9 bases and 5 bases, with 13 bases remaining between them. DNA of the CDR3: TGTGCCACCCTTAGGGATCGGGACGAGCAGTACTTC. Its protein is CATLRDRDEQYF.

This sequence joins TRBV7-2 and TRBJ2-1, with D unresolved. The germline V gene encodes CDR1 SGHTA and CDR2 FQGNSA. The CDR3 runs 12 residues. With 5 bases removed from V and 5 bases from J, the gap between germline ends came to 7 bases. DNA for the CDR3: TGTGCCAGCAGCATTTACCACAATGAGCAGTTCTTC. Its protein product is CASSIYHNEQFF. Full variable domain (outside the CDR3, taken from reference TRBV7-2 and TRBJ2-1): GAGVSQSPSNKVTEKGKDVELRCDPISGHTALYWYRQSLGQGLEFLIYFQGNSAPDKSGLPSDRFSAERTGGSVSTLTIQRTQQEDSAVYLCASSIYHNEQFFGPGTRLTVL.

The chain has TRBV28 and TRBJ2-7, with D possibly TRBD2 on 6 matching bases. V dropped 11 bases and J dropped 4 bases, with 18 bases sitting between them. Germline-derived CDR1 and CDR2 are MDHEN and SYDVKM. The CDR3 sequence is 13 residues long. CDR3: CALGTGSIYEQYF. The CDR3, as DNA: TGTGCCCTTGGGACCGGGAGTATTTACGAGCAGTACTTC. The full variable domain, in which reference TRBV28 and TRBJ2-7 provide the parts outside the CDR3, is DVKVTQSSRYLVKRTGEKVFLECVQDMDHENMFWYRQDPGLGLRLIYFSYDVKMKEKGDIPEGYSVSREKKERFSLILESASTNQTSMYLCALGTGSIYEQYFGPGTRLTVT.

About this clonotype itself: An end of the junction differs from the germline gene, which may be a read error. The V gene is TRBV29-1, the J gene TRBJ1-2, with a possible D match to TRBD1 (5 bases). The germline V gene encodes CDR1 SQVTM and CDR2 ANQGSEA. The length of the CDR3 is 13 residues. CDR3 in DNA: TGCAGTACGGAAAGGGGTGGGAAGAATGGCCACACCTTC. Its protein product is CSTERGGKNGHTF.

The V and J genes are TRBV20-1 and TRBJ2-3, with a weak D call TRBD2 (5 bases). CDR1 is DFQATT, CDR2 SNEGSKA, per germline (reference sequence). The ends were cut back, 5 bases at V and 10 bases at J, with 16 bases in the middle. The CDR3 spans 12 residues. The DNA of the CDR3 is TGCAGTGCTCGGACGGTGGGGAGAGCGCAGTATTTT. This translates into CSARTVGRAQYF.

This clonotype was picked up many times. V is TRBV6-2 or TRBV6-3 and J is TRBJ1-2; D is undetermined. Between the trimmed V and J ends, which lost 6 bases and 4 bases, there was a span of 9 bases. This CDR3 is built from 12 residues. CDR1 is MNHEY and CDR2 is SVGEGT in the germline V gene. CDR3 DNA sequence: TGTGCCAGCAGCTTAAACAGCTATGGCTACACCTTC. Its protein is CASSLNSYGYTF.

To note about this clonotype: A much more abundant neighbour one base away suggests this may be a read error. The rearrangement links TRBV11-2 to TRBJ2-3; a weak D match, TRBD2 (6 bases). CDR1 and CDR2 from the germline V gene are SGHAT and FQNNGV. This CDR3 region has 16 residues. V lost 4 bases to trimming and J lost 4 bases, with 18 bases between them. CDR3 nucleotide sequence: TGTGCCAGCAGCTCTCGGGGACGAGCGGGCGCAGATACGCAGTATTTT. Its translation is CASSSRGRAGADTQYF.

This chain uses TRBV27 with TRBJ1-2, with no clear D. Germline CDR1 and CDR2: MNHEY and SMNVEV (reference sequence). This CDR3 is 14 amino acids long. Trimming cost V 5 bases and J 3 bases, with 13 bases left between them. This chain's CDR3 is CASSDYRVDYGYTF. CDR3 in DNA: TGTGCCAGCAGTGACTACCGGGTCGACTATGGCTACACCTTC.

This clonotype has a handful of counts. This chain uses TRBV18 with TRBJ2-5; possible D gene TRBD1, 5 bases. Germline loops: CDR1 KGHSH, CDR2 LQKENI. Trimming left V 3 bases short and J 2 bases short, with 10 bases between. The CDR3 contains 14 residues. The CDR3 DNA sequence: TGTGCCAGCTCACCGATCCAGGGACAAGAGACCCAGTACTTC. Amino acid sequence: CASSPIQGQETQYF.

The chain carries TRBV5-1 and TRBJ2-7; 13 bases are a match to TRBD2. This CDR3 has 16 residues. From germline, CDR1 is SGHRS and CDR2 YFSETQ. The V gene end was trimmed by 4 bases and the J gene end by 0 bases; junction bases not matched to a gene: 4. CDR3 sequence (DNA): TGCGCCAGCAGCATGAGGACTAGCGGGGGCTCCTACGAGCAGTACTTC. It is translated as CASSMRTSGGSYEQYF.

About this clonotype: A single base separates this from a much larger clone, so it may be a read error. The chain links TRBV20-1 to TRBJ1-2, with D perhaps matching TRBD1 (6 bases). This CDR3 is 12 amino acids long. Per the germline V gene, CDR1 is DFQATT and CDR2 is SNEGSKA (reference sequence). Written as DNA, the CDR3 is TGCATTGCTAGCAGGGGCGCCTATGGCTACACCTTC. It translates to CIASRGAYGYTF.

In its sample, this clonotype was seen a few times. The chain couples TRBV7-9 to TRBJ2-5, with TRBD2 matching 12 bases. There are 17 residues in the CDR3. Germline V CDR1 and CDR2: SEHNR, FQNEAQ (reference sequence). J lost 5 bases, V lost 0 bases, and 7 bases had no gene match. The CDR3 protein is CASSLATSGRGWETQYF. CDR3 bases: TGTGCCAGCAGCTTAGCGACTAGCGGGAGAGGATGGGAGACCCAGTACTTC.

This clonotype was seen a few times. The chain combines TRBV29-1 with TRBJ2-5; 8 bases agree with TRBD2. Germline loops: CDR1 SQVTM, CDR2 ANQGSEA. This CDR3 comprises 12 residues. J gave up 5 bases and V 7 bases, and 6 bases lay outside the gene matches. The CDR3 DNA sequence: TGCAGCGCCACGACTAGCGTCGAGACCCAGTACTTC. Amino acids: CSATTSVETQYF.

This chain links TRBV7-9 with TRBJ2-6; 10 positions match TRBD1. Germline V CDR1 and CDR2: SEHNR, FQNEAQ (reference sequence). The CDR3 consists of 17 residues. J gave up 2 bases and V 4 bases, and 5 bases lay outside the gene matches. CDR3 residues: CASSSTDRGAGANVLTF. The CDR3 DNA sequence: TGTGCCAGCAGCTCCACGGACAGGGGGGCTGGGGCCAACGTCCTGACTTTC.